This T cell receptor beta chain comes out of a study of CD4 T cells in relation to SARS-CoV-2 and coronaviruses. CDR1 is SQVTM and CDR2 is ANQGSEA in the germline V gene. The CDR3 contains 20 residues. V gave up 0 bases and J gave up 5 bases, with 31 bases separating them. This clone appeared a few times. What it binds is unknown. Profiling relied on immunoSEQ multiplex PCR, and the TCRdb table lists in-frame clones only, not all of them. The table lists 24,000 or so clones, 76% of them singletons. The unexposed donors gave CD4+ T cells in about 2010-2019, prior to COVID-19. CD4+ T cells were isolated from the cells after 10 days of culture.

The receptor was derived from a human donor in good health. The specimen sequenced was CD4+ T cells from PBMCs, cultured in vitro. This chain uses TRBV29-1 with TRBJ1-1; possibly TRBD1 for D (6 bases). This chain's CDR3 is CSVEDWGRFSVQGRMTEAFF. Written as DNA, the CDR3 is TGCAGCGTTGAAGATTGGGGTCGGTTTTCAGTTCAGGGGCGGATGACTGAAGCTTTCTTT.